In its sample, the clone carrying this T cell receptor (beta chain) was seen a few times. Its target is unknown. The CDR3 is made up of 13 amino acids. The germline gives CDR1 MDHEN, CDR2 SYDVKM. The ends were cut back, 5 bases at V and 8 bases at J, with 10 bases in the middle. No ophthalmopathy progression within 18 months constituted stable Graves' hyperthyroidism. Newly diagnosed patients aged 18 to 65 had hyperthyroidism of under 2 months' duration. The source of the PBMCs was less than 12 ml of fresh peripheral blood. The data belong to a study of T cells in Graves' hyperthyroidism and ophthalmopathy. Study results and limitations: Blood held most thyroid clonotypes expanded above 0.001 frequency.

RNA transcripts were the template for amplifying TCR beta CDR3 regions. HTBI primers were the set used in a first-round RT-PCR of the TCR CDR3. TCRdb processed the multiplex PCR reads anew with MiXCR; each CDR3 protein has one entry. The sample holds hundreds of thousands of distinct CDR3 sequences, about 15% seen once. The V call is TRBV28, the J call TRBJ1-6, with D unresolved. Sequenced sample: blood. This TCR came from a woman aged 30 to 39 with Graves' hyperthyroidism. The CDR3 nucleotides read TGTGCCAGCAGTGAGATAGCGGATTCACCCCTCCACTTT. As protein: CASSEIADSPLHF.